The sequence of this TCR beta chain was determined in a study of shared clonotypes between healthy human individuals. Worth noting for this clone: What it binds is unknown.

From germline, CDR1 is ENHRY and CDR2 SYGVKD. CDR3 length equals 14 residues. Trimming left V 2 bases short and J 0 bases short, with 8 bases between. Loaded into unsorted PBMC replicate PCRs was approximately 270 ng DNA, approximately 33,000 T cell genomes. Assay: immunoSEQ multiplex PCR; the TCRdb copy retains only in-frame clones and omits some. The sample shows fewer than 650,000 clones, just over 75% of them seen only once. Study-wide results and caveats: Blood was the sole source, and tissue repertoires probably differ.

The source material was PBMCs. This clonotype was obtained from a woman aged 40 to 50 in good health. Some clones in this sample may be carry-over from other donors' samples. V usage is TRBV10-3 and J usage is TRBJ2-7; D is unclear. The CDR3: CAISEARSSYEQYF. DNA for the CDR3: TGTGCCATCAGTGAGGCTAGGAGCTCCTACGAGCAGTACTTC.